These T cell receptor beta chains were read from a single sample in a study of T cells in Graves' hyperthyroidism and ophthalmopathy. TCRdb reprocessed the multiplex PCR reads via MiXCR and lists one record per CDR3 protein. The profile shows 300,000 to 500,000 distinct CDR3 sequences, over 11% of them singletons. The sequenced material came from blood. The source of these receptors is a man aged 45 to 65 with Graves' ophthalmopathy. The CDR3 runs from the conserved cysteine through the conserved F or W. A D gene is named only where the DNA matches it firmly. The size entry is marked missing in some rows and otherwise reads once, few, many or a size class.

size: -; J: TRBJ1-6; V: TRBV25-1; D: -; DNA: TGTGCCAGCAGGAATGTCCGGAAAGATGGGGAAAATTCACCCCTCCACTTT; CDR3: CASRNVRKDGENSPLHF
size: many; J: TRBJ2-1; V: TRBV5-6; D: -; DNA: TGTGCCAGCATCCCGAGCGCCTCAAACAATGAGCAGTTCTTC; CDR3: CASIPSASNNEQFF
size: many; J: TRBJ2-1; V: TRBV7-7; D: -; DNA: TGTGCTAGCAGCCCGGGGCGTGGGAGTGAGCAGTTCTTC; CDR3: CASSPGRGSEQFF
size: many; J: TRBJ2-3; V: TRBV9; D: -; DNA: TGTGCCAGCAGCGCCGGCCTAGCTGAGTTCCCAGATACGCAGTATTTT; CDR3: CASSAGLAEFPDTQYF
size: -; J: TRBJ2-3; V: TRBV7-3; D: -; DNA: TGTGCCAGCAGCTTAGTGGACGGAAGGGCAGATACGCAGTATTTT; CDR3: CASSLVDGRADTQYF
size: -; J: TRBJ2-1; V: TRBV9; D: -; DNA: TGTGCCAGCAGCGGCCGGGACAGGGCGGATAGCGGGGTACTGGGTGAGCAGTTCTTC; CDR3: CASSGRDRADSGVLGEQFF
size: few; J: TRBJ2-1; V: TRBV5-6; D: TRBD1; DNA: TGTGCCAGCACCCAGGGGGTTGGGGGCAATGAGCAGTTCTTC; CDR3: CASTQGVGGNEQFF
size: many; J: TRBJ1-3; V: TRBV3-1; D: TRBD1; DNA: TGTGCCAGCAGTTCTACAGGGGGCTCTGGAAACACCATATATTTT; CDR3: CASSSTGGSGNTIYF
size: many; J: TRBJ2-7; V: TRBV12-3/TRBV12-4; D: TRBD2; DNA: TGTGCCAGCAGTGGGAGACTAGCGGGAGCAAACTACGAGCAGTACTTC; CDR3: CASSGRLAGANYEQYF
size: -; J: TRBJ2-3; V: TRBV30; D: -; DNA: TGTGCCTGGAGTGTCGGGGGTACCAGCACAGATACGCAGTATTTT; CDR3: CAWSVGGTSTDTQYF
size: many; J: TRBJ2-1; V: TRBV20-1; D: TRBD2; DNA: TGCAGTGCCGAGACTAGCGGGGCCTTGTTTGAGCAGTTCTTC; CDR3: CSAETSGALFEQFF
size: -; J: TRBJ1-1; V: TRBV3-1; D: -; DNA: TGTGCCAGCAGCCCTCCCGGGACTCCCAACACTGAAGCTTTCTTT; CDR3: CASSPPGTPNTEAFF
size: many; J: TRBJ1-5; V: TRBV2; D: -; DNA: TGTGCCAGCAGTGATTACAGGGTGGTAGACAATCAGCCCCAGCATTTT; CDR3: CASSDYRVVDNQPQHF
size: many; J: TRBJ1-2; V: TRBV7-9; D: TRBD1; DNA: TGTGCCAGCAGCTCGAGGACAGGGGAGAACTATGGCTACACCTTC; CDR3: CASSSRTGENYGYTF
size: -; J: TRBJ2-2; V: TRBV7-9; D: -; DNA: TGTGCCAGCAGCCTTGACTACACCGGGGAGCTGTTTTTT; CDR3: CASSLDYTGELFF
size: many; J: TRBJ1-2; V: TRBV5-4; D: -; DNA: TGTGCCAGCAGCTTGGAAGTGGGACAAGGCTATGGCTACACCTTC; CDR3: CASSLEVGQGYGYTF